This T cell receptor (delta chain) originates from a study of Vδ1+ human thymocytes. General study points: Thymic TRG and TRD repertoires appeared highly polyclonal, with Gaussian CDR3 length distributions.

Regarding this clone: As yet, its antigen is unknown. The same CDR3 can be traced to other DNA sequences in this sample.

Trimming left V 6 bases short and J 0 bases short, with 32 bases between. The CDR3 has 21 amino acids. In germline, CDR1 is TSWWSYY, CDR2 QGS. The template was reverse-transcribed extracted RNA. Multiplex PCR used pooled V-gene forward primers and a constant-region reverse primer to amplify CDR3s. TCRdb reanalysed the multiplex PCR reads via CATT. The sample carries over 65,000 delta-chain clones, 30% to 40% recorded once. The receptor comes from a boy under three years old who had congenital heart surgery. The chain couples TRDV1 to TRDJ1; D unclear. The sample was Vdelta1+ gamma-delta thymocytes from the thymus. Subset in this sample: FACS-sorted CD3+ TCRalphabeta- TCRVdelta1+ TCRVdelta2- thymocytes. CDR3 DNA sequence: TGTGCTCTTGGCCTCCGGGCAGAGTATCGTTGGGTACTCCGGGACACCGATAAACTCATCTTT. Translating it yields CALGLRAEYRWVLRDTDKLIF.